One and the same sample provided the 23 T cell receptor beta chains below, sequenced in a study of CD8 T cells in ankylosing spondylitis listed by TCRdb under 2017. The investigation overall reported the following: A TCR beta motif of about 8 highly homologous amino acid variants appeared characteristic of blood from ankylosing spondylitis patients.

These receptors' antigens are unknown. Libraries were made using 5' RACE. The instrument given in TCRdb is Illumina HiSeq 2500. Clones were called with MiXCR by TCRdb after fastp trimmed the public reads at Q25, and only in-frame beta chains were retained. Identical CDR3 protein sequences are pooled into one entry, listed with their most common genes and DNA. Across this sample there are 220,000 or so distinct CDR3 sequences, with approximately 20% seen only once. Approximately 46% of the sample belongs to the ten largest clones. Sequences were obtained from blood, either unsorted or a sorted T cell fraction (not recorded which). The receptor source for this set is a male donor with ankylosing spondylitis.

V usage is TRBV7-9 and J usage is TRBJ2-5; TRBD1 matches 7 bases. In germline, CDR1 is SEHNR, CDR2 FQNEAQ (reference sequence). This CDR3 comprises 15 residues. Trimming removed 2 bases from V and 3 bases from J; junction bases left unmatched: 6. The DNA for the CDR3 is TGTGCCAGCAGCTTATCACCCGGGACAGAAGAGACCCAGTACTTC. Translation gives CASSLSPGTEETQYF.

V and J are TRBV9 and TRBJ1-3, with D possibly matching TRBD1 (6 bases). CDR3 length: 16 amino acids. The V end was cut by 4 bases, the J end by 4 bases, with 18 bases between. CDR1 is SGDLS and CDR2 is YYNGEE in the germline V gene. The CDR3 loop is CASSLNNRDLGNTIYF. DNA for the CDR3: TGTGCCAGCAGCCTCAACAACAGGGATTTGGGAAACACCATATATTTT. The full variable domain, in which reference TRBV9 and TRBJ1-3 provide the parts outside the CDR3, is DSGVTQTPKHLITATGQRVTLRCSPRSGDLSVYWYQQSLDQGLQFLIQYYNGEERAKGNILERFSAQQFPDLHSELNLSSLELGDSALYFCASSLNNRDLGNTIYFGEGSWLTVV.

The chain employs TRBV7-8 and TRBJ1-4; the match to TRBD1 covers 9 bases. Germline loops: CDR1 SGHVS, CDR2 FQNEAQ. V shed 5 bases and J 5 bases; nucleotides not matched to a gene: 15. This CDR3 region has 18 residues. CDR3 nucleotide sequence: TGTGCCAGCAGCCGCCGGACAGGGGATTACCTTAACAATGAAAAACTGTTTTTT. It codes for CASSRRTGDYLNNEKLFF.

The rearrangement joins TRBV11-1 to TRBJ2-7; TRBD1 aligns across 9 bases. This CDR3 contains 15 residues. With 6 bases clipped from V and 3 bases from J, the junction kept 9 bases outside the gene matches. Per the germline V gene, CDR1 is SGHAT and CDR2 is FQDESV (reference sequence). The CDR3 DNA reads TGTGCCAGCAGTCTAGGAGGGACAGGGATCTACGAGCAGTACTTC. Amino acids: CASSLGGTGIYEQYF. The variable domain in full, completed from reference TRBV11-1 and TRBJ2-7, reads EAEVAQSPRYKITEKSQAVAFWCDPISGHATLYWYRQILGQGPELLVQFQDESVVDDSQLPKDRFSAERLKGVDSTLKIQPAELGDSAMYLCASSLGGTGIYEQYFGPGTRLTVT.

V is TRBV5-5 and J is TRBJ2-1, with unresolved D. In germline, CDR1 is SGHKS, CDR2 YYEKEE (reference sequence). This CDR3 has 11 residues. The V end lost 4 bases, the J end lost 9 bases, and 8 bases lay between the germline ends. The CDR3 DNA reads TGTGCCAGCAGCACTCTTGCTGAGCAGTTCTTC. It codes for CASSTLAEQFF.

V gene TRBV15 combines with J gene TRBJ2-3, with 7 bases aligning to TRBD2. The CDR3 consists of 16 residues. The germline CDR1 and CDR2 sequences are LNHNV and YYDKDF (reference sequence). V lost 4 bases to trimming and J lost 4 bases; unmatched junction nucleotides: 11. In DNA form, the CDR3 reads TGTGCCACCAGCACTAGCGGAGTTACAAGGGCAGATACGCAGTATTTT. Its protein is CATSTSGVTRADTQYF.

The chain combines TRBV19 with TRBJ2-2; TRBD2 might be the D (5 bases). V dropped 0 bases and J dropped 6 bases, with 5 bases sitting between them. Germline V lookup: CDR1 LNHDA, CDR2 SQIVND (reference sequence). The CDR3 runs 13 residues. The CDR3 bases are TGTGCCAGTAGTATAGATAGCGCCGGGGAGCTGTTTTTT. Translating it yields CASSIDSAGELFF. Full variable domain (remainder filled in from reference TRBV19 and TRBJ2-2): DGGITQSPKYLFRKEGQNVTLSCEQNLNHDAMYWYRQDPGQGLRLIYYSQIVNDFQKGDIAEGYSVSREKKESFPLTVTSAQKNPTAFYLCASSIDSAGELFFGEGSRLTVL.

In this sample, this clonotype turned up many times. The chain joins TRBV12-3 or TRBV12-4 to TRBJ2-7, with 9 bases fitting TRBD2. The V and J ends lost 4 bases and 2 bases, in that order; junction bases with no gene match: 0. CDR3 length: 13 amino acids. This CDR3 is CASSSSGAYEQYF. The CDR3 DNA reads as TGTGCCAGCAGTTCTAGCGGGGCCTACGAGCAGTACTTC.

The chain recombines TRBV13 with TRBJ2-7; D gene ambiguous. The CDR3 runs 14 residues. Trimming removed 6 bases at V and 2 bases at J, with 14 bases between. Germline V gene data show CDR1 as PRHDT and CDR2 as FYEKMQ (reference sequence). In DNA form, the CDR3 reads TGTGCCAGCAGTCTTCGGAACAGTGCCTACGAGCAGTACTTC. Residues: CASSLRNSAYEQYF.

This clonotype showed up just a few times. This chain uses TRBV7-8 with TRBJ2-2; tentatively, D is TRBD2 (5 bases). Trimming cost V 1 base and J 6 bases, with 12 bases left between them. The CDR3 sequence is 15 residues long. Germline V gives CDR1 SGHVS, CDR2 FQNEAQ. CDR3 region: CASSLEAGGPGELFF. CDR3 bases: TGTGCCAGCAGCTTAGAGGCGGGCGGGCCCGGGGAGCTGTTTTTT.

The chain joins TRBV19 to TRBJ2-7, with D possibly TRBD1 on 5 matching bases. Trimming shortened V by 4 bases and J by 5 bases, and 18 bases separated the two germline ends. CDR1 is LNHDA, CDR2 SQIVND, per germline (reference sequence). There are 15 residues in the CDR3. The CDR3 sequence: CASSTYQGFYDEQYF. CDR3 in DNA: TGTGCCAGTAGTACGTACCAGGGTTTCTACGACGAGCAGTACTTC.

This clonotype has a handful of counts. The CDR3 spells CASSLVENTGELFF. The CDR3 nucleotides are TGCGCCAGCAGCTTGGTCGAGAACACCGGGGAGCTGTTTTTT. The chain joins TRBV5-1 to TRBJ2-2, with D unresolved. Trimming pared 0 bases from V and 1 base from J, leaving 4 bases between. The CDR3 is 14 residues long. Germline V gene data show CDR1 as SGHRS and CDR2 as YFSETQ.

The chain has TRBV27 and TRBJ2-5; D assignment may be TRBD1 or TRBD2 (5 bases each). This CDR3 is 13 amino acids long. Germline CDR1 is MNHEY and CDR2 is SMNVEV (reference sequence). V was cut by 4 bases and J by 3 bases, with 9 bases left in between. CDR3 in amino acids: CASSWGPKETQYF. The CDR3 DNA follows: TGTGCCAGCAGTTGGGGACCAAAAGAGACCCAGTACTTC.

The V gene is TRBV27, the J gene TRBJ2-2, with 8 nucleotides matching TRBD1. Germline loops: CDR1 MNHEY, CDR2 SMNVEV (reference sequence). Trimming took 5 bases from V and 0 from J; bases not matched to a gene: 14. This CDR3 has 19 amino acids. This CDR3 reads CASSPLYQGAQANTGELFF. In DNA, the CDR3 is TGTGCCAGCAGTCCCCTTTACCAGGGGGCCCAGGCGAACACCGGGGAGCTGTTTTTT.

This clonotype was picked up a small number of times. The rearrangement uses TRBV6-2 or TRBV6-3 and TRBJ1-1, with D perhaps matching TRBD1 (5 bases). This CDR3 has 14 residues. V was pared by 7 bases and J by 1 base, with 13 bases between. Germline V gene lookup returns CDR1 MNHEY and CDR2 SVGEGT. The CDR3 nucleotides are TGTGCCAGCATCGACTTAGACAGGAACACTGAAGCTTTCTTT. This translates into CASIDLDRNTEAFF.

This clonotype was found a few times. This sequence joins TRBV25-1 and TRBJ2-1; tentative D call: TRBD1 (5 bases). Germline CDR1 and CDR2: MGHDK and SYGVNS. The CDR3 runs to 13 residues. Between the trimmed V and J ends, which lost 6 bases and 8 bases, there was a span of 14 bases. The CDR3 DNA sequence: TGTGCCAGCAGATGGGGCAGTGGGGATGAGCAGTTCTTC. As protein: CASRWGSGDEQFF.

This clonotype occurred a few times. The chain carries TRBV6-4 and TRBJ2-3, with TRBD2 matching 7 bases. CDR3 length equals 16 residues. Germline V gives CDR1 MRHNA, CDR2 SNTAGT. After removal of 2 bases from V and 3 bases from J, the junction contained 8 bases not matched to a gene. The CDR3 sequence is CASSDSVGRETDTQYF. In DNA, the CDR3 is TGTGCCAGCAGTGACAGCGTAGGGAGGGAAACAGATACGCAGTATTTT.

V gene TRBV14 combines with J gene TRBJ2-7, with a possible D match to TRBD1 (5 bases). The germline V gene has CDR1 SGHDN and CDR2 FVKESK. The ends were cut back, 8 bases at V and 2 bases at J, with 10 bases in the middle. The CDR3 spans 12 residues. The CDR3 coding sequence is TGTGCCAGCGCCGACAGTCCCTACGAGCAGTACTTC. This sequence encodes CASADSPYEQYF.

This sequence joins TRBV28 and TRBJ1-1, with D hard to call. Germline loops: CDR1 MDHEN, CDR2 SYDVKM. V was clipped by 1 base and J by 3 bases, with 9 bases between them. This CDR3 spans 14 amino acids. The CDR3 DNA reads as TGTGCCAGCAGTTTATCGGGCGGCTACACTGAAGCTTTCTTT. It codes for CASSLSGGYTEAFF.

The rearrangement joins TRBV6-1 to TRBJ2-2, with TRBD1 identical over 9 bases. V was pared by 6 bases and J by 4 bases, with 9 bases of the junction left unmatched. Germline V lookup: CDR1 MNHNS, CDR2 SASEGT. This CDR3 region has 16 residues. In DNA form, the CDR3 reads TGTGCCAGCAGCCCACCACAGGGGGCTGTCACCGGGGAGCTGTTTTTT. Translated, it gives CASSPPQGAVTGELFF.

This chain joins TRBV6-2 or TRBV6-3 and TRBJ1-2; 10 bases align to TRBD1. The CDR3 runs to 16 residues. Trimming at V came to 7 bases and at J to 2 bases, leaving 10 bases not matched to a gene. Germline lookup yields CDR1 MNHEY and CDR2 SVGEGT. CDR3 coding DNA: TGTGCCAGCAACCAAGGACAGGGGGTTTGGAACTATGGCTACACCTTC. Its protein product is CASNQGQGVWNYGYTF.

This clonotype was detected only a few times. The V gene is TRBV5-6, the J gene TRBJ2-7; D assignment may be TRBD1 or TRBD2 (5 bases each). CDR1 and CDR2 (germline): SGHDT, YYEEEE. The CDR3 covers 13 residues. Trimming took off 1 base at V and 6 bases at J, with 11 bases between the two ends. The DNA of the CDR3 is TGTGCCAGCAGCTTGTTCCAGGGACCCGAGCAGTACTTC. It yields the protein CASSLFQGPEQYF.

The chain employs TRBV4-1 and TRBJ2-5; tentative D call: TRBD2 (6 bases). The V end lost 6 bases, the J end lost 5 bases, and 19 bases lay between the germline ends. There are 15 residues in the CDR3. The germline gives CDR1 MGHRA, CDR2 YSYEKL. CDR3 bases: TGCGCCAGCAGTCAAAGGCTAGCCGGGAGTGAGACCCAGTACTTC. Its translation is CASSQRLAGSETQYF.